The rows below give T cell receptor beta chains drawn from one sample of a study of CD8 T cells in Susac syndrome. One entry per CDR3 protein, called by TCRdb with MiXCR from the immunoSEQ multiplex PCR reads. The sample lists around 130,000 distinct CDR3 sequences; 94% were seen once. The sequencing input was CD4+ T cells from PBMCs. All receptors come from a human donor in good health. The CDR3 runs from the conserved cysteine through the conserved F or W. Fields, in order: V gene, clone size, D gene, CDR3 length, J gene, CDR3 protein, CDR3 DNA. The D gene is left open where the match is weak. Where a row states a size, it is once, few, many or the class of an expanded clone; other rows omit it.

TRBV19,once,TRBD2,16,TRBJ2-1,CASSSASGRDYNEQFF,TGTGCCAGTAGTTCGGCTAGCGGGAGGGATTACAATGAGCAGTTCTTC
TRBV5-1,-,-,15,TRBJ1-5,CASSLGPGPNQPQHF,TGCGCCAGCAGCTTGGGTCCGGGCCCGAATCAGCCCCAGCATTTT
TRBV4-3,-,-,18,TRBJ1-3,CASSQDRVGGSSGNTIYF,TGCGCCAGCAGCCAAGATCGGGTGGGCGGAAGCTCTGGAAACACCATATATTTT
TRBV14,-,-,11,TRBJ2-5,CASSIYRAQYF,TGTGCCAGCAGCATATACCGAGCCCAGTACTTC
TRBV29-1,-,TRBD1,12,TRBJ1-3,CSVQGAGNTIYF,TGCAGCGTCCAGGGGGCTGGAAACACCATATATTTT
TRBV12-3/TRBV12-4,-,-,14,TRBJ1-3,CASSFPGAGNTIYF,TGTGCCAGCAGTTTCCCCGGGGCGGGGAACACCATATATTTT
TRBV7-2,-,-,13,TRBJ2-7,CASSHLPAYEQYF,TGTGCCAGCAGCCATCTCCCGGCCTACGAGCAGTACTTC
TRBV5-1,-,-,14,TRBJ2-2,CASSLGDADGELFF,TGCGCCAGCAGCTTGGGGGACGCGGACGGGGAGCTGTTTTTT
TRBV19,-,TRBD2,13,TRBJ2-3,CASRGLAGPTQYF,TGTGCCAGTAGGGGACTAGCGGGACCTACGCAGTATTTT
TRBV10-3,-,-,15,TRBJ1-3,CAISGGARFGNTIYF,TGTGCCATCAGTGGAGGGGCTCGTTTTGGAAACACCATATATTTT
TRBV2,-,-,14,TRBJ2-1,CASSGSWGSDEQFF,TGTGCCAGCAGTGGCAGTTGGGGTAGCGATGAGCAGTTCTTC
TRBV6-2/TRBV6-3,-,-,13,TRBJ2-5,CASRDWSVETQYF,TGTGCCAGCAGGGACTGGAGCGTAGAGACCCAGTACTTC
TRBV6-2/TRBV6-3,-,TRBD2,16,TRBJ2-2,CASSLSGLANTGELFF,TGTGCCAGCAGCCTATCGGGACTAGCCAACACCGGGGAGCTGTTTTTT
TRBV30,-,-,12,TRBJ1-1,CAWGPWRSEAFF,TGTGCCTGGGGACCTTGGCGCTCTGAAGCTTTCTTT
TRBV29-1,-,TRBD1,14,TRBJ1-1,CSVEIGQGYTEAFF,TGCAGCGTTGAGATCGGACAGGGGTACACTGAAGCTTTCTTT
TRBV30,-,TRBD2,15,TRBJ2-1,CAWSSGLAGANEQFF,TGTGCCTGGAGTTCGGGACTAGCGGGAGCGAATGAGCAGTTCTTC
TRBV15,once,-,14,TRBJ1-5,CATSTFGRETPQHF,TGTGCCACCAGCACATTCGGCAGGGAGACGCCCCAGCATTTT
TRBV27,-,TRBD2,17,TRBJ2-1,CASSREVGLAGANEQFF,TGTGCCAGCAGTCGGGAGGTAGGACTAGCGGGGGCGAATGAGCAGTTCTTC
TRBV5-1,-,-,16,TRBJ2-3,CASSPAVGARTDTQYF,TGCGCCAGCAGCCCGGCCGTGGGGGCACGCACAGATACGCAGTATTTT
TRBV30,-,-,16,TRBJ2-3,CAWTGATKSSTDTQYF,TGTGCCTGGACCGGGGCAACAAAATCCAGCACAGATACGCAGTATTTT
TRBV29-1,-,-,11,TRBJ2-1,CSVVRYNEQFF,TGCAGCGTTGTCAGGTACAATGAGCAGTTCTTC
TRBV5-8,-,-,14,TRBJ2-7,CASSFQGSSYEQYF,TGTGCCAGCAGCTTTCAGGGAAGCTCCTACGAGCAGTACTTC
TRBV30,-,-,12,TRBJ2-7,CAWSRARDEQYF,TGTGCCTGGAGTAGGGCCCGAGACGAGCAGTACTTC
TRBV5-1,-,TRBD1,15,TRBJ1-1,CASSGMTGANTEAFF,TGCGCCAGCAGCGGAATGACAGGGGCCAACACTGAAGCTTTCTTT
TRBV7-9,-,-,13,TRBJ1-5,CASSARGGQPQHF,TGTGCCAGCAGCGCTAGGGGAGGTCAGCCCCAGCATTTT
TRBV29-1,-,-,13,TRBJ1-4,CSVESRGTEKLFF,TGCAGCGTTGAAAGCAGGGGTACTGAAAAACTGTTTTTT
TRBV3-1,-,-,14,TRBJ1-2,CASSQDMGYYGYTF,TGTGCCAGCAGCCAAGATATGGGTTACTATGGCTACACCTTC
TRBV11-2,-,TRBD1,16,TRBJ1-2,CASRSVRDSDNYGYTF,TGTGCCAGCAGATCAGTCCGGGACAGTGATAACTATGGCTACACCTTC
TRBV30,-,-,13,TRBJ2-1,CACGRNSYNEQFF,TGTGCCTGCGGGAGAAACTCCTACAATGAGCAGTTCTTC
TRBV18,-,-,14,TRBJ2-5,CASSPDGGGETQYF,TGTGCCAGCTCACCTGATGGGGGCGGTGAGACCCAGTACTTC
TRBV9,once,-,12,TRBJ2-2,CASSPQAGELFF,TGTGCCAGCAGCCCCCAGGCCGGGGAGCTGTTTTTT
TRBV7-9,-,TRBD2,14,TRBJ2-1,CASSFGTSGNEQFF,TGTGCCAGCAGCTTCGGGACTAGTGGGAATGAGCAGTTCTTC
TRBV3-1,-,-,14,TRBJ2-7,CASSFSVSYQEQYF,TGTGCCAGCAGCTTCTCCGTATCTTATCAGGAGCAGTACTTC
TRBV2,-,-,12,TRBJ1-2,CASGGTPYGYTF,TGTGCCAGCGGCGGGACTCCATATGGCTACACCTTC
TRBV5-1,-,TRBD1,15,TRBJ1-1,CASSLAQGENTEAFF,TGCGCCAGCAGCTTGGCCCAGGGGGAGAACACTGAAGCTTTCTTT
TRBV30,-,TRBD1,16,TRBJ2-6,CAGTTGGGSGANVLTF,TGTGCCGGGACCACAGGGGGAGGCTCTGGGGCCAACGTCCTGACTTTC
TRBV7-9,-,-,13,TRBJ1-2,CASSQAAGNGYTF,TGTGCCAGCAGCCAGGCGGCAGGGAATGGCTACACCTTC
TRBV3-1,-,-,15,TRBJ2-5,CASSQDVGFQETQYF,TGTGCCAGCAGCCAAGATGTAGGGTTCCAAGAGACCCAGTACTTC
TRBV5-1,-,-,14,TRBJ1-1,CASSLNNMNTEAFF,TGCGCCAGCAGCTTGAACAATATGAACACTGAAGCTTTCTTT
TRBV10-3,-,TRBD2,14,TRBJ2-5,CAISEGLAGETQYF,TGTGCCATCAGTGAAGGACTAGCGGGAGAGACCCAGTACTTC
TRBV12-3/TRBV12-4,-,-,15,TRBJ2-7,CASRSETLMSREQYF,TGTGCCAGCAGGAGCGAAACTTTGATGTCTCGTGAGCAGTACTTC
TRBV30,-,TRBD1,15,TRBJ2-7,CAWSVPQTGRYEQYF,TGTGCCTGGAGTGTACCCCAGACAGGGCGCTACGAGCAGTACTTC
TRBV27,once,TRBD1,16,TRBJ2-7,CASTEDRGRGAYEQYF,TGTGCCAGTACCGAGGACAGGGGTAGGGGTGCCTACGAGCAGTACTTC
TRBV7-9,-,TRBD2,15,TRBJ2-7,CASSPGTSGSSEQYF,TGTGCCAGCAGTCCCGGGACTAGCGGGAGTTCAGAGCAGTACTTC